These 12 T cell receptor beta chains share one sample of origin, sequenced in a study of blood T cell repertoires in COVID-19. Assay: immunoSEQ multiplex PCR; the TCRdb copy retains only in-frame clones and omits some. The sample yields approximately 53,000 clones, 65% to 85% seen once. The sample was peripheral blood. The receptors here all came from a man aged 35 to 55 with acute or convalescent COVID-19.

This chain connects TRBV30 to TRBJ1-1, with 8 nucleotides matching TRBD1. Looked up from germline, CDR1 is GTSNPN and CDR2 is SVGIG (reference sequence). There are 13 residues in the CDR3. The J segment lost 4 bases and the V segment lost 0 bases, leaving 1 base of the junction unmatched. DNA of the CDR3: TGTGCCTGGAGTGTAACAGGGGGCACTGAAGCTTTCTTT. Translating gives CAWSVTGGTEAFF.

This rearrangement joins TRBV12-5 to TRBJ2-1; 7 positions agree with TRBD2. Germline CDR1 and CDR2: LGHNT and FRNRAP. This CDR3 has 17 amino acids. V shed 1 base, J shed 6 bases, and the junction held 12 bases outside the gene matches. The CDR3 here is CASGLGLGGGPINEQFF. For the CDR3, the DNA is TGTGCTAGTGGTTTGGGTCTGGGGGGAGGGCCGATCAATGAGCAGTTCTTC.

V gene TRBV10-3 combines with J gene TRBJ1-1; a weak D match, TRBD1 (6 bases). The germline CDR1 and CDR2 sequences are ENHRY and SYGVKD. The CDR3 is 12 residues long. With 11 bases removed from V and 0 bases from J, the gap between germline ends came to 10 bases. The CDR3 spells CAPQGMNTEAFF. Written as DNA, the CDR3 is TGTGCCCCACAGGGCATGAACACTGAAGCTTTCTTT.

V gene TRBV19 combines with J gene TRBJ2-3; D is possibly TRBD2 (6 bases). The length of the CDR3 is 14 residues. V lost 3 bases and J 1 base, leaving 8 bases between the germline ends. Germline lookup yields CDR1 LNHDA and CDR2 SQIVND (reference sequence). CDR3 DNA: TGTGCCAGTAGTATGTGGGGGGGCACAGATACGCAGTATTTT. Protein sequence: CASSMWGGTDTQYF.

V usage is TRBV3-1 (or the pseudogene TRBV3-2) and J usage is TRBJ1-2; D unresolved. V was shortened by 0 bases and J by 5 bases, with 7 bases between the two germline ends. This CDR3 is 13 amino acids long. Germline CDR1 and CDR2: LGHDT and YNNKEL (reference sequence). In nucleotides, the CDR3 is TGTGCCAGCAGCCAAGATTCGCGGTATGGCTACACCTTC. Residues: CASSQDSRYGYTF.

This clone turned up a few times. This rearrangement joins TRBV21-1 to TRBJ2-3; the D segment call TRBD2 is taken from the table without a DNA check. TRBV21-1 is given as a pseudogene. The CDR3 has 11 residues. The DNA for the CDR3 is TGTGCCGGGACCCGGGAGGGAACGCAGTATTTT. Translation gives CAGTREGTQYF.

The CDR3 loop reads CASSDPAGRPGELFF. CDR3 coding DNA: TGTGCCAGCAGTGACCCAGCGGGGCGACCCGGGGAGCTGTTTTTT. The V gene is TRBV2, the J gene TRBJ2-2; 7 bases align to TRBD2. The CDR3 has 15 residues. V lost 3 bases to trimming and J lost 6 bases; unmatched junction nucleotides: 7. Germline V CDR1 and CDR2: SNHLY, FYNNEI.

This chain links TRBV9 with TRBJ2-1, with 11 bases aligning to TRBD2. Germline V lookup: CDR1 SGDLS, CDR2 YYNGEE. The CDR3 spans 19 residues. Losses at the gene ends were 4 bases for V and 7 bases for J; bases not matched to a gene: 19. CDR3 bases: TGTGCCAGCAGCCCAGCTAGCGGGGGGTCTCCCCGGGGTAGGAATGAGCAGTTCTTC. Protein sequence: CASSPASGGSPRGRNEQFF.

The CDR3 DNA sequence: TGCAGCGTTTCTCTATCCCTAAATGAAAAACTGTTTTTT. Its protein product is CSVSLSLNEKLFF. The V call is TRBV29-1, the J call TRBJ1-4, with D hard to call. V was pared by 5 bases and J by 5 bases, with 12 bases between. The CDR3 is 13 residues long. The germline V gene has CDR1 SQVTM and CDR2 ANQGSEA.

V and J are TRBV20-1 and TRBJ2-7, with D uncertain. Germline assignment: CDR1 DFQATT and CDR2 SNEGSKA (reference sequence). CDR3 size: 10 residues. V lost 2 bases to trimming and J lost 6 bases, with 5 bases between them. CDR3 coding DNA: TGCAGTGCTAGACTCTCCGAGCAGTACTTC. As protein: CSARLSEQYF.

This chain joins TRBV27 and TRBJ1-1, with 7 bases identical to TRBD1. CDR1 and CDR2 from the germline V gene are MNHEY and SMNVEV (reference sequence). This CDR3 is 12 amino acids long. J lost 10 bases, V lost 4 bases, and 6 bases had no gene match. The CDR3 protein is CASSSNRGRAFF. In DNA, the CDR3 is TGTGCCAGCAGTTCCAACAGGGGCAGAGCTTTCTTT.

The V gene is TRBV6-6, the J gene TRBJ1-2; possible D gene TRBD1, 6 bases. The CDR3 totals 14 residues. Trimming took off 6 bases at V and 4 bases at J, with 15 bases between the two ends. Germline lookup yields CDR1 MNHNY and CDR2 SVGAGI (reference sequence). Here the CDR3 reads CASSLDRSLYGYTF. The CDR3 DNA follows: TGTGCCAGCAGCTTGGACAGATCCCTCTATGGCTACACCTTC.